This is a list of T cell receptor beta chains from one sample in a study of cytomegalovirus exposure and HLA in healthy donors. Using immunoSEQ multiplex PCR, the repertoire was profiled, and TCRdb retains in-frame clones only, with some absent. The profile covers over 95,000 clones, with about 68% appearing a single time and roughly 4.2% taken by the ten largest. The sequenced sample consisted of PBMCs. The receptors derive from a woman aged 40 to 49 in good health and CMV-seropositive. CDR3s include the opening cysteine and the closing phenylalanine or tryptophan. A D gene is named only where the DNA matches it firmly. Clone size is stated in some rows and not others, as once, few, many or a class when expanded.

>TRBJ2-1|TRBV5-1|NA|TRBD2
CASSLPSGSIYNEQFF
TGCGCCAGCAGCTTACCCAGCGGGAGTATCTACAATGAGCAGTTCTTC
>TRBJ2-5|TRBV9|NA|TRBD2
CASSGTSGGAWETQYF
TGTGCCAGCAGTGGGACTAGCGGGGGGGCCTGGGAGACCCAGTACTTC
>TRBJ1-5|TRBV28|NA|NA
CASSLLGQQPQHF
TGTGCCAGCAGTTTACTGGGGCAACAGCCCCAGCATTTT
>TRBJ2-1|TRBV21-1|NA|NA
CASSNTPTGGTRNEQFF
TGTGCCAGCAGCAACACCCCGACAGGGGGGACCCGCAATGAGCAGTTCTTC
>TRBJ1-5|TRBV2|NA|TRBD1
CASSGWTGRGYGNQPQHF
TGTGCCAGCAGTGGGTGGACAGGGAGGGGGTATGGCAATCAGCCCCAGCATTTT
>TRBJ2-3|TRBV27|NA|NA
CASSLYGRSTDTQYF
TGTGCCAGCAGTTTATATGGGAGGAGCACAGATACGCAGTATTTT
>TRBJ2-1|TRBV2|NA|TRBD2
CASSGGTSAYNEQFF
TGTGCCAGCAGTGGGGGGACTAGCGCCTACAATGAGCAGTTCTTC
>TRBJ2-2|TRBV27|NA|NA
CASSLGKDYTGELFF
TGTGCCAGCAGTTTAGGCAAGGACTACACCGGGGAGCTGTTTTTT
>TRBJ1-3|TRBV11-3|NA|NA
CASSLAYSTSGNTIYF
TGTGCCAGCAGCTTAGCTTACAGCACCTCTGGAAACACCATATATTTT
>TRBJ1-5|TRBV29-1|NA|NA
CSVRSGGVGQPQHF
TGCAGCGTTCGGTCGGGGGGCGTCGGTCAGCCCCAGCATTTT
>TRBJ2-7|TRBV5-1|once|TRBD2
CASSLGWGSGTSYEQYF
TGCGCCAGCAGCTTGGGGTGGGGTAGCGGGACTTCCTACGAGCAGTACTTC
>TRBJ2-5|TRBV7-2|few|TRBD2
CASSLKRGGRETQYF
TGTGCCAGCAGCTTAAAACGGGGGGGCCGCGAGACCCAGTACTTC
>TRBJ1-6|TRBV5-6|NA|NA
CASSFGSSYNSPLHF
TGTGCCAGCAGCTTTGGGAGCTCCTATAATTCACCCCTCCACTTT
>TRBJ1-1|TRBV25-1|NA|TRBD1
CASSGRQGLNTEAFF
TGTGCCAGCAGTGGTCGACAGGGCTTGAACACTGAAGCTTTCTTT
>TRBJ2-3|TRBV7-9|NA|TRBD1
CASSLGTASTDTQYF
TGTGCCAGCAGCTTGGGGACAGCTAGCACAGATACGCAGTATTTT
>TRBJ1-4|TRBV27|NA|NA
CASSRRTNEKLFF
TGTGCCAGCAGTAGGCGGACTAATGAAAAACTGTTTTTT
>TRBJ2-1|TRBV29-1|NA|TRBD2
CSVEVSGRGGEQFF
TGCAGCGTTGAAGTTAGCGGGAGGGGGGGTGAGCAGTTCTTC
>TRBJ1-2|TRBV28|NA|NA
CASSADINYGYTF
TGTGCCAGCAGCGCCGACATTAACTATGGCTACACCTTC
>TRBJ1-2|TRBV11-1|NA|TRBD1
CASSFDRTGPYGYTF
TGTGCCAGCAGCTTTGACCGGACAGGCCCCTATGGCTACACCTTC
>TRBJ2-7|TRBV5-1|few|NA
CASSLGGRSYEQYF
TGCGCCAGCAGCTTGGGTGGCCGCTCCTACGAGCAGTACTTC
>TRBJ2-1|TRBV5-1|few|NA
CASSGLGGPYNEQFF
TGCGCCAGCAGCGGACTGGGCGGACCCTACAATGAGCAGTTCTTC
>TRBJ2-2|TRBV21-1|few|NA
CASKELQGATDTGELFF
TGTGCCAGCAAAGAGCTCCAGGGGGCAACGGACACCGGGGAGCTGTTTTTT
>TRBJ1-2|TRBV15|few|NA
CATSRGAGAGYTF
TGTGCCACCAGCAGGGGGGCAGGAGCTGGCTACACCTTC
>TRBJ2-1|TRBV11-3|few|TRBD1
CASSSGQGSYNEQFF
TGTGCCAGCAGCTCGGGACAGGGGTCATACAATGAGCAGTTCTTC
>TRBJ2-2|TRBV27|NA|TRBD2
CASSWTSGRGELFF
TGTGCCAGCAGTTGGACTAGCGGGAGAGGGGAGCTGTTTTTT